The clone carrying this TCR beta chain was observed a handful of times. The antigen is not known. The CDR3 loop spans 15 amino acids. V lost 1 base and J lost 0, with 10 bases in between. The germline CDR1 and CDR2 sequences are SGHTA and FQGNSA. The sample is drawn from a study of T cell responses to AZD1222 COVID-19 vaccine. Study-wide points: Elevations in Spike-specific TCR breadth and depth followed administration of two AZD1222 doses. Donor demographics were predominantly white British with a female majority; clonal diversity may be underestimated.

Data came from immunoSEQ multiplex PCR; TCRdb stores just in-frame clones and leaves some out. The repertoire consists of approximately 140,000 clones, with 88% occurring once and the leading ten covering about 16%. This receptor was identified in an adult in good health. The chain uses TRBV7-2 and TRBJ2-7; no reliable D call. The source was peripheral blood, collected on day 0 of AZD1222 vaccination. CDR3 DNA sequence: TGTGCCAGCAGCTTAGGTCAGATATTCTCCTACGAGCAGTACTTC. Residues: CASSLGQIFSYEQYF.